The 3 T cell receptor beta chains below were found in one sample sequenced in a study of T cell repertoires in cytomegalovirus infection. These receptors lack a known antigen. TCRdb reprocessed the reads with MiXCR, giving one entry per CDR3 protein. The table lists about 51,000 distinct CDR3 sequences, roughly a fifth of them singletons. The sequences come from CD8+ T cells from cultured PBMCs, collected from culture after CMV antigen stimulation. The receptor set was obtained from a human donor in good health (CMV status not recorded). Some clones in this sample may be carry-over from other donors' samples.

This clonotype was counted only a few times. The gene calls are TRBV7-8 and TRBJ1-1; D is undetermined. V was shortened by 3 bases and J by 4 bases, with 12 bases between the two germline ends. The CDR3 totals 14 residues. CDR1 and CDR2 from the germline V gene are SGHVS and FQNEAQ. The CDR3 is CASSLGSVPTEAFF. For the CDR3, the DNA is TGTGCCAGCAGCTTGGGCTCGGTCCCCACTGAAGCTTTCTTT.

This clonotype is classed as medium-sized (0.01 to 0.1%). This sequence joins TRBV7-9 and TRBJ2-7; D remains unclear. The germline CDR1 and CDR2 sequences are SEHNR and FQNEAQ (reference sequence). V dropped 5 bases and J dropped 3 bases, with 11 bases sitting between them. The CDR3 totals 13 residues. The CDR3 region is CASSTTANYEQYF. As DNA, the CDR3 is TGTGCCAGCAGCACAACAGCAAACTACGAGCAGTACTTC.

This clonotype was counted a few times. V and J are TRBV6-2 or TRBV6-3 and TRBJ2-1; no firm D call. V dropped 2 bases and J dropped 5 bases, with 10 bases sitting between them. CDR3 length: 14 amino acids. The germline CDR1 and CDR2 sequences are MNHEY and SVGEGT. CDR3 in amino acids: CASSYTQSNNEQFF. DNA for the CDR3: TGTGCCAGCAGTTACACGCAGAGTAACAATGAGCAGTTCTTC.